These T cell receptor beta chains were read from a single sample in a study of blood T cell repertoires in COVID-19. The protocol was immunoSEQ multiplex PCR, while the TCRdb copy is restricted to in-frame clones and leaves out a portion. The table lists about 220,000 clones, 90% of them singletons. Sequencing was carried out using PBMCs or T cells enriched from blood (not recorded which). The receptors originated from a man in his thirties or forties who had been exposed to COVID-19. Both conserved end residues are part of each CDR3. D genes are given only for firm matches. Not all rows give a size; the values are once, few, many and, for expanded clones, a class.

few,TRBV5-4,TRBJ2-1,TRBD2,CASSPAGGSSYNEQFF,TGTGCCAGCAGCCCAGCGGGGGGTAGCTCCTACAATGAGCAGTTCTTC
-,TRBV4-2,TRBJ2-2,TRBD2,CASSQGLAGATGELFF,TGTGCCAGCAGCCAAGGGCTAGCGGGGGCCACCGGGGAGCTGTTTTTT
few,TRBV9,TRBJ1-6,TRBD1,CASSRGTGDSPLHF,TGTGCCAGCAGCCGCGGAACAGGGGATTCACCCCTCCACTTT
-,TRBV3-1/TRBV3-2,TRBJ2-1,TRBD2,CASSRSSGAGDEQFF,TGTGCCAGCAGCCGGTCTAGCGGGGCCGGGGATGAGCAGTTCTTC
-,TRBV2,TRBJ1-6,-,CASRPRTGSNSPLHF,TGTGCCAGCAGGCCACGCACCGGGAGTAATTCACCCCTCCACTTT
-,TRBV4-3,TRBJ1-1,-,CASSLRPTDKNTEAFF,TGCGCCAGCAGTCTTCGACCGACAGATAAGAACACTGAAGCTTTCTTT
-,TRBV12-3/TRBV12-4,TRBJ1-1,-,CASSLQGFTEAFF,TGTGCCAGCAGTCTACAGGGTTTTACTGAAGCTTTCTTT
-,TRBV2,TRBJ1-5,-,CASSEAPTGWSNQPQHF,TGTGCCAGCAGTGAAGCGCCCACAGGGTGGAGCAATCAGCCCCAGCATTTT
-,TRBV5-1,TRBJ1-6,-,CASSYRTAGNSPLHF,TGCGCCAGCAGCTACCGGACAGCGGGGAATTCACCCCTCCACTTT
-,TRBV24-1,TRBJ1-2,-,CATSASAGGSYTF,TGTGCCACCAGTGCGTCAGCAGGCGGGAGCTACACCTTC
-,TRBV6-5,TRBJ2-2,TRBD1,CASSLGQMNTGELFF,TGTGCCAGCAGCCTGGGACAGATGAACACCGGGGAGCTGTTTTTT
-,TRBV7-2,TRBJ2-2,TRBD1,CASSLRRTGTNTGELFF,TGTGCCAGCAGCTTGAGACGGACAGGGACAAACACCGGGGAGCTGTTTTTT
-,TRBV29-1,TRBJ2-1,-,CSVETGRGIGQFF,TGCAGCGTTGAAACAGGGAGGGGGATAGGGCAGTTCTTC
-,TRBV5-1,TRBJ2-2,TRBD2,CATWLGLAPNTGELFF,TGCGCCACCTGGTTGGGACTAGCGCCCAACACCGGGGAGCTGTTTTTT
-,TRBV30,TRBJ2-3,-,CAWTGVTDTQYF,TGTGCCTGGACGGGGGTGACAGATACGCAGTATTTT
once,TRBV4-3,TRBJ2-1,-,CASSPNDEQGNEQFF,TGCGCCAGCAGCCCCAATGATGAGCAGGGGAATGAGCAGTTCTTC
-,TRBV4-1,TRBJ2-1,-,CASSQVESSYNEQFF,TGCGCCAGCAGCCAAGTGGAGAGCTCCTACAATGAGCAGTTCTTC
-,TRBV5-1,TRBJ2-1,-,CASSLAGLDNEQFF,TGCGCCAGCAGCTTGGCGGGACTTGACAATGAGCAGTTCTTC
once,TRBV2,TRBJ1-1,-,CASSIGLNTEAFF,TGTGCCAGCAGCATTGGCTTGAACACTGAAGCTTTCTTT
-,TRBV7-7,TRBJ2-1,TRBD2,CASSPRTGTSGAHEQFF,TGTGCCAGCAGCCCTAGAACCGGGACTAGCGGGGCTCATGAGCAGTTCTTC
-,TRBV9,TRBJ2-3,-,CASSVATDTQYF,TGTGCCAGCAGCGTAGCTACAGATACGCAGTATTTT
-,TRBV6-4,TRBJ1-2,-,CASSDSMGLGYTF,TGTGCCAGCAGTGACTCGATGGGGCTAGGCTACACCTTC
-,TRBV7-9,TRBJ1-2,-,CASSLGGTPNYGYTF,TGTGCCAGCAGCTTAGGGGGCACACCGAACTATGGCTACACCTTC
-,TRBV5-1,TRBJ1-1,TRBD1,CASSTPGQGLNEAFF,TGCGCCAGCAGCACCCCGGGACAGGGACTTAATGAAGCTTTCTTT
-,TRBV5-8,TRBJ1-3,-,CASSLFAGGNTIYF,TGTGCCAGCAGCTTGTTCGCAGGTGGAAACACCATATATTTT
-,TRBV6-5,TRBJ2-5,-,CASSFSQDTWQETQYF,TGTGCCAGCAGTTTTTCTCAGGACACGTGGCAAGAGACCCAGTACTTC
once,TRBV6-5,TRBJ1-3,-,CASISPAGVNTIYF,TGTGCCAGCATTAGCCCAGCAGGGGTAAACACCATATATTTT
-,TRBV18,TRBJ2-2,-,CASSATRVLGDTGELFF,TGTGCCAGCTCAGCCACCCGCGTCCTCGGGGACACCGGGGAGCTGTTTTTT
-,TRBV5-1,TRBJ2-2,-,CASSFGQTGELFF,TGCGCCAGCAGCTTTGGGCAGACCGGGGAGCTGTTTTTT
-,TRBV19,TRBJ2-5,TRBD1,CASRQRRDSEETQYF,TGTGCCAGTCGTCAAAGAAGGGACAGCGAAGAGACCCAGTACTTC
-,TRBV6-1,TRBJ1-6,TRBD1,CASSVPGQGASYNSPLHF,TGTGCCAGCAGTGTTCCGGGACAGGGGGCGTCCTATAATTCACCCCTCCACTTT
-,TRBV6-6,TRBJ2-1,TRBD1,CASSYSQDRGNEQFF,TGTGCCAGCAGTTACTCCCAGGACAGGGGAAATGAGCAGTTCTTC
-,TRBV30,TRBJ1-5,TRBD1,CAWSVGTGRNQPQHF,TGTGCCTGGAGTGTGGGGACAGGGAGAAATCAGCCCCAGCATTTT
-,TRBV7-2,TRBJ2-1,TRBD2,CASSSRLAGGGEQFF,TGTGCCAGCAGCTCCCGACTAGCGGGGGGTGGAGAGCAGTTCTTC
-,TRBV6-2/TRBV6-3,TRBJ1-6,-,CASSYSNYLQNNSPLHF,TGTGCCAGCAGTTACTCGAATTATCTACAGAATAATTCACCCCTCCACTTT
once,TRBV4-1,TRBJ1-1,-,CASSPGDNFNTEAFF,TGCGCCAGCAGCCCAGGGGACAACTTTAACACTGAAGCTTTCTTT
-,TRBV29-1,TRBJ2-5,-,CSGVLRGTQETQYF,TGCAGCGGGGTTCTACGGGGAACCCAAGAGACCCAGTACTTC
-,TRBV24-1,TRBJ2-3,-,CATQSSFSTDTQYF,TGTGCCACCCAGTCGTCTTTTAGCACAGATACGCAGTATTTT
-,TRBV15,TRBJ1-6,-,CATRPGLLYNSPLHF,TGTGCCACCCGACCGGGACTGCTCTATAATTCACCCCTCCACTTT
-,TRBV9,TRBJ1-2,-,CASSPPFWTERYGYTF,TGTGCCAGCAGCCCCCCGTTTTGGACAGAGCGCTATGGCTACACCTTC
-,TRBV4-1,TRBJ2-7,TRBD2,CASSPGGFAYEQYF,TGCGCCAGCAGCCCGGGAGGATTTGCCTACGAGCAGTACTTC
-,TRBV19,TRBJ2-1,-,CASSPNYNEQFF,TGTGCCAGTAGTCCAAACTACAATGAGCAGTTCTTC
-,TRBV6-6,TRBJ1-5,-,CASRQGSSQPQHF,TGTGCCAGCAGACAGGGTAGTTCTCAGCCCCAGCATTTT
-,TRBV4-1,TRBJ1-5,-,CASSQDYSNQPQHF,TGCGCCAGCAGCCAAGATTATAGCAATCAGCCCCAGCATTTT
-,TRBV2,TRBJ1-1,-,CAIEKKVEGKVNTEAFF,TGTGCCATCGAAAAGAAGGTGGAGGGAAAAGTGAACACTGAAGCTTTCTTT
-,TRBV6-4,TRBJ2-3,TRBD2,CASSAGLAGGLDTQYF,TGTGCCAGCAGTGCAGGACTAGCGGGGGGACTAGATACGCAGTATTTT
-,TRBV6-2/TRBV6-3,TRBJ1-5,TRBD1,CASSNGQGGQPQHF,TGTGCCAGCAGTAACGGACAGGGAGGTCAGCCCCAGCATTTT
-,TRBV19,TRBJ1-1,-,CASSIGRETEAFF,TGTGCCAGTAGTATAGGTCGGGAAACTGAAGCTTTCTTT
-,TRBV19,TRBJ1-5,-,CASSIDPAGHNQPQHF,TGTGCCAGTAGTATAGATCCTGCAGGACACAATCAGCCCCAGCATTTT
few,TRBV6-5,TRBJ1-3,-,CASHRLGGTIYF,TGTGCCAGCCATCGTCTGGGGGGCACCATATATTTT
-,TRBV18,TRBJ1-3,-,CASSPGQHSGNTIYF,TGTGCCAGCTCACCGGGACAACACTCTGGAAACACCATATATTTT
-,TRBV4-1,TRBJ1-2,TRBD1,CASSQPGQLRGYTF,TGCGCCAGCAGCCAACCGGGACAGCTTAGGGGCTACACCTTC
once,TRBV6-2/TRBV6-3,TRBJ1-3,TRBD1,CASSYLFGQGGENTIYF,TGTGCCAGCAGTTACCTGTTTGGACAGGGGGGCGAAAACACCATATATTTT
-,TRBV5-1,TRBJ2-7,TRBD1,CASSSGGQGAYEQYF,TGCGCCAGCAGCTCAGGGGGCCAGGGGGCCTACGAGCAGTACTTC
-,TRBV4-1,TRBJ2-1,-,CASSQEASGHTYNEQFF,TGCGCCAGCAGCCAAGAGGCCTCGGGACACACCTACAATGAGCAGTTCTTC